Listed below are T cell receptor beta chains from one sample, sequenced in a study of T cells in Graves' hyperthyroidism and ophthalmopathy. TCRdb processed the multiplex PCR reads anew with MiXCR; each CDR3 protein has one entry. This sample has more than 300,000 distinct CDR3 sequences, with approximately 15% found just once. The sample taken for sequencing was blood. Receptors were obtained from a woman aged 55 to 70 with Graves' hyperthyroidism. The CDR3 runs from the conserved cysteine through the conserved F or W. D genes are given only for firm matches. Rows may omit the clone size; those that give it use once, few, many or a size class.

>many|TRBD1|TRBJ1-2|TRBV2
CATSLDRALQGYTF
TGTGCCACCTCACTCGACAGGGCCCTTCAAGGCTACACCTTC
>many|NA|TRBJ2-3|TRBV5-8
CASSLALAGRTDTQYF
TGTGCCAGCAGCTTGGCCCTGGCAGGGCGGACAGATACGCAGTATTTT
>many|NA|TRBJ2-1|TRBV2
CASSGAVERRGGEQFF
TGTGCCAGCAGTGGGGCTGTCGAGAGACGTGGTGGTGAGCAGTTCTTC
>few|NA|TRBJ2-5|TRBV18
CASSLNAFGPGQETQYF
TGTGCCAGCTCACTGAACGCATTCGGACCAGGCCAAGAGACCCAGTACTTC
>many|NA|TRBJ2-5|TRBV6-1
CASAASAAETQYF
TGTGCCAGCGCGGCTAGCGCCGCCGAGACCCAGTACTTC
>medium-sized|TRBD1|TRBJ1-5|TRBV11-1
CASSQHQTGRRGQPQHF
TGTGCCAGCAGCCAACACCAGACAGGGCGACGTGGCCAGCCCCAGCATTTT
>NA|NA|TRBJ2-1|TRBV20-1
CSASIYNEQFF
TGCAGTGCTAGCATCTACAATGAGCAGTTCTTC
>few|TRBD2|TRBJ2-7|TRBV9
CASSVDIKGGLAAYEQYF
TGTGCCAGCAGCGTAGACATTAAGGGGGGACTAGCGGCCTACGAGCAGTACTTC
>many|NA|TRBJ2-2|TRBV20-1
CSARAIHGELFF
TGCAGTGCTAGAGCTATTCACGGGGAGCTGTTTTTT
>many|NA|TRBJ1-5|TRBV7-9
CASTINGNQPQHF
TGTGCCAGCACCATTAATGGCAATCAGCCCCAGCATTTT
>many|NA|TRBJ2-1|TRBV28
CASSEYSRVAYNEQFF
TGTGCCAGCAGTGAATATTCAAGGGTCGCCTACAATGAGCAGTTCTTC
>NA|TRBD1|TRBJ1-1|TRBV6-1
CASSAGQATEAFF
TGTGCCAGCAGTGCTGGACAGGCCACTGAAGCTTTCTTT
>few|NA|TRBJ1-2|TRBV15
CATSRELGGSYGYTF
TGTGCCACCAGCAGAGAACTTGGGGGCAGCTATGGCTACACCTTC
>NA|TRBD2|TRBJ2-2|TRBV6-2/TRBV6-3
CASKPGLASTGELLF
TGTGCCAGTAAGCCGGGACTAGCGAGTACCGGGGAGCTGCTTTTT
>NA|NA|TRBJ2-7|TRBV2
CASSEFVYEQYF
TGTGCCAGCAGTGAATTCGTGTACGAGCAGTACTTC
>NA|NA|TRBJ1-4|TRBV12-3/TRBV12-4
CASRGMNEKLFF
TGTGCCAGCAGGGGGATGAATGAAAAACTGTTTTTT
>many|NA|TRBJ1-5|TRBV3-1
CASSQRREYQPQHF
TGTGCCAGCAGCCAACGCAGGGAGTATCAGCCCCAGCATTTT
>NA|NA|TRBJ2-2|TRBV20-1
CSARDGLMLFF
TGCAGTGCTAGAGATGGGTTAATGCTGTTTTTT
>NA|TRBD2|TRBJ2-3|TRBV6-9
CASSYAGLGGNTQYF
TGTGCCAGCAGTTACGCGGGACTAGGGGGAAATACGCAGTATTTT
>many|NA|TRBJ1-1|TRBV20-1
CSARSGHIGAEAFF
TGCAGTGCTAGATCAGGACACATAGGGGCTGAAGCTTTCTTT
>many|NA|TRBJ2-1|TRBV7-2
CASSRAGYGNNEQFF
TGTGCCAGCAGCAGAGCAGGGTATGGTAACAATGAGCAGTTCTTC
>many|NA|TRBJ1-4|TRBV12-3/TRBV12-4
CASTPGQPNEKLFF
TGTGCCAGCACCCCGGGACAACCGAATGAAAAACTGTTTTTT
>many|TRBD1|TRBJ2-3|TRBV6-5
CASSYSGQFYEADTQYF
TGTGCCAGCAGTTACTCGGGACAGTTTTATGAAGCAGATACGCAGTATTTT
>many|NA|TRBJ1-2|TRBV28
CASSSPPLDMDYGYTF
TGTGCCAGCAGTTCACCCCCCCTAGACATGGACTATGGCTACACCTTC
>NA|TRBD2|TRBJ2-1|TRBV28
CASSLTGLADAYNEQFF
TGTGCCAGCAGTCTAACGGGACTAGCGGACGCCTACAATGAGCAGTTCTTC
>NA|NA|TRBJ2-1|TRBV11-2
CASSLAPGVKQFF
TGTGCCAGCAGCTTGGCACCTGGAGTTAAGCAGTTCTTC
>few|NA|TRBJ2-5|TRBV5-1
CASRSVETQYF
TGCGCCAGCCGATCGGTGGAGACCCAGTACTTC
>many|NA|TRBJ2-1|TRBV2
CASSVRGPYNEQFF
TGTGCCAGCAGTGTTCGGGGTCCTTACAATGAGCAGTTCTTC
>many|NA|TRBJ2-7|TRBV3-1
CASSLNPGTEQYF
TGTGCCAGCAGCCTAAATCCCGGGACTGAGCAGTACTTC